This T cell receptor beta chain was found in a study of PD-L1 blockade in urothelial cancer (dated by TCRdb to about 2017). Broadly, across the study: Every patient began therapy in the mid-2010s and was given atezolizumab 1,200 mg intravenously every 3 weeks. About 90% of the 29 patients were identified as males with urothelial cancer of bladder origin, and a prior smoking history was reported by 18 of 29 patients. An ECOG performance status of 0 or 1 was recorded for the patients, and 0 to 3 prior chemotherapy regimens had been received by the patients. Blood samples were analyzed 3 weeks after the start of treatment (second dose) and 6 weeks after the start of treatment. Blood samples gave a median of about 140,000 T cells and approximately 85,000 unique TCRs, with a median clonality of 0.080. The study, an exploratory multi-omic analysis, examined somatic, immune and clinical correlates of response to PD-L1 blockade with atezolizumab in urothelial cancer. Pretreatment tumor samples and matched peripheral blood, collected serially before and after atezolizumab treatment, underwent TCR sequencing. Durable clinical benefit was defined as progression-free survival longer than 6 months, and TCR features were also tested against progression-free and overall survival. In the same patients, pretreatment tumors underwent whole exome sequencing and RNA sequencing in addition to TCR sequencing. Durable clinical benefit was achieved by nine patients but not by the remaining 20. Pretreatment blood TCR-seq was available for 27 to 30 patients, at least one posttreatment blood collection was obtained for around 25 patients, and tumor TCR-seq was available for around 25 patients.

The cohort comprised 29 patients with locally advanced or metastatic urothelial carcinoma treated at Memorial Sloan Kettering on a trial protocol. Peripheral blood mononuclear cells were collected pretreatment and during treatment, with between 1 and 8 total time points per patient. The Qiagen DNeasy Blood extraction kit was used to purify genomic DNA from total PBMCs and tumor samples. PBMCs were collected pretreatment and during treatment, and were isolated and stored as previously described. What the research found in general, with its limitations: Small sample size (n ≈ 28) and many exploratory analyses mean the results are intended to be hypothesis-generating. A pretreatment peripheral blood TCR clonality below the median was linked to improved progression-free and overall survival. Patients with durable benefit showed greater expansion of tumor-associated TCR clones in peripheral blood 3 weeks after starting treatment (n ≈ 20, p = 0.022).

Synthetic TCR analog templates were spiked into each PCR to estimate absolute template abundance from read counts. TCRbeta CDR3 regions were amplified from genomic DNA with bias-controlled V and J gene primers using the immunoSEQ assay. Rearranged TCRbeta segments were sequenced at approximately 20X coverage. The authors' pipeline ran thus. Clustering was used to correct sequencing errors, and CDR3s were annotated against IMGT so that V, D and J genes could be assigned. Downstream analyses used only productive TCRbeta rearrangements, leaving out any out-of-frame or stop-codon sequences. Clonality was computed as one minus Shannon entropy normalized by the log of the number of unique productive sequences. Fisher's exact test with Benjamini-Hochberg correction, at a threshold of adjusted p below 0.01, was used to find clones that differed between time points or between blood and tumor. TCRdb stores this immuneACCESS table with in-frame sequences only. Part of the clones is absent; in the studies checked, under half of the shortfall reflects unresolved V genes, and no reason is known for the rest. The DNA was the basis for D and trimming; V, J and clone size are from that table. The sample profile shows more than 65,000 clones; roughly nine tenths of them were found once. The ten largest clones take up 5% to 7% of the sample.

Points on this clone: Its antigen remains unidentified. Nothing much larger sits one base from this clone, and base qualities are not available.

Here the sequenced sample was PBMCs, taken around atezolizumab (anti-PD-L1) treatment. The receptor was derived from a woman in her sixties or seventies with urothelial cancer.

CDR3 reads: CSVDWQGLPYF. The nucleotide sequence is given as TGCAGCGTTGACTGGCAGGGGCTACCGTATTTT. This receptor chain uses TRBV29-1 and TRBJ2-3; the D region possibly corresponds to TRBD1 (6 bases align). CDR1 SQVTM and CDR2 ANQGSEA were looked up in the germline V gene. The CDR3 numbers 11 residues from cysteine through phenylalanine. Just the 33-base CDR3 DNA is kept, in frame starting at base 1. V and J lose 3 bases and 14 bases, and a span of 15 bases separates them.